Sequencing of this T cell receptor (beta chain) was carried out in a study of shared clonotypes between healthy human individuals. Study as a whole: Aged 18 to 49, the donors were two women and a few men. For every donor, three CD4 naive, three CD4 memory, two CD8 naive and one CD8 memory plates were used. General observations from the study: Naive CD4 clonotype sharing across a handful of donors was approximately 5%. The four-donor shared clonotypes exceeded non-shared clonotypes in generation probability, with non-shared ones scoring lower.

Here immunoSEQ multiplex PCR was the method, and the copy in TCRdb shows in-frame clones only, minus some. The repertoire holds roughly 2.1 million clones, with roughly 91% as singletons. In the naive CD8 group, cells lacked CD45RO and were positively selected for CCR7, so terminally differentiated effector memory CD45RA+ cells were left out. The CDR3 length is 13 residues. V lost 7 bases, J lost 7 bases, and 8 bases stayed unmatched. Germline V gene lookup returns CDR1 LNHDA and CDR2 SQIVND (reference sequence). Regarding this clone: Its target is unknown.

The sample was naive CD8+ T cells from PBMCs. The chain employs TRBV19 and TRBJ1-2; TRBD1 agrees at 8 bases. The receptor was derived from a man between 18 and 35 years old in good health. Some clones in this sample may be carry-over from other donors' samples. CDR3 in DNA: TGTGCCAGTACCCTAGGACAGGGAATTGGCTACACCTTC. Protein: CASTLGQGIGYTF. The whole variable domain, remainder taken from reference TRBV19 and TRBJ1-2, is DGGITQSPKYLFRKEGQNVTLSCEQNLNHDAMYWYRQDPGQGLRLIYYSQIVNDFQKGDIAEGYSVSREKKESFPLTVTSAQKNPTAFYLCASTLGQGIGYTFGSGTRLTVV.